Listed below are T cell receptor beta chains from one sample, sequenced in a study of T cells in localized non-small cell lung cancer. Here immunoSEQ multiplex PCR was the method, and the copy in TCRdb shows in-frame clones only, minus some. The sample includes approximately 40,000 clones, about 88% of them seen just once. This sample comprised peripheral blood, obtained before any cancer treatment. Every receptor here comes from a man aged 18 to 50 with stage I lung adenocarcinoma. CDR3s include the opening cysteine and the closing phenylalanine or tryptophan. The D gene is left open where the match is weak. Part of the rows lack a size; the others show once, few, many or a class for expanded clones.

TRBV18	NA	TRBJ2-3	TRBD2	TGTGCCAGCTCACCACTAGCGGGCCAAGCTGATACGCAGTATTTT	CASSPLAGQADTQYF
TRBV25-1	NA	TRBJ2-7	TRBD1	TGTGCCAGCAGTGTTGGGACAGGTGTCAGGGAGCAGTACTTC	CASSVGTGVREQYF
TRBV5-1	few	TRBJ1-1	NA	TGCGCCAGCAGCTTCGTACAGTCGGTGAACACTGAAGCTTTCTTT	CASSFVQSVNTEAFF
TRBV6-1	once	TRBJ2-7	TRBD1	TGTGCCAGCAGTGAAATTGGGACAGGGAGGGCCTACGAGCAGTACTTC	CASSEIGTGRAYEQYF
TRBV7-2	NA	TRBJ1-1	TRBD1	TGTGCCAGCAGCTTCGGGACAGGTATGAACACTGAAGCTTTCTTT	CASSFGTGMNTEAFF
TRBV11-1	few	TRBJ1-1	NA	TGTGCCAGCAGCTTAGACGCACGGATGAACACTGAAGCTTTCTTT	CASSLDARMNTEAFF
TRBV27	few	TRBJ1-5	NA	TGTGCCAGCAGTCGGAGGGGGGGTAATCAGCCCCAGCATTTT	CASSRRGGNQPQHF
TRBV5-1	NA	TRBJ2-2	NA	TGCGCCAGCAGCCTAGGATTGGGGGGCACCGGGGAGCTGTTTTTT	CASSLGLGGTGELFF
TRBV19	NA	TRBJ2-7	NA	TGTGCCAGTAGTATTATTCAGGGATACGAGCAGTACTTC	CASSIIQGYEQYF
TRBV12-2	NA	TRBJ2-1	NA	TGTGCAAGTCGCTTCCGAAACAATGAGCAGTTCTTC	CASRFRNNEQFF
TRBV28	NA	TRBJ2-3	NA	TGTGCCAGCTCCCTAACTCAAGATACGCAGTATTTT	CASSLTQDTQYF
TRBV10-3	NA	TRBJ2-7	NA	TGTGCCATCAGTGAGTCATCTCTCTACGAGCAGTACTTC	CAISESSLYEQYF
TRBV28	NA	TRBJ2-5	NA	TGTGCCAGCACCACTCCACACCTAGGGGGGACAGAAGAGACCCAGTACTTC	CASTTPHLGGTEETQYF
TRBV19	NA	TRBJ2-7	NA	TGTGCCAGTAAGGGGGACCTCGGGAACGAGCAGTACTTC	CASKGDLGNEQYF
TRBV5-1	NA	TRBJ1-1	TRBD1	TGCGCCAGCAGCTGGGGGACAGGGTGGACGTCAGTGAACACTGAAGCTTTCTTT	CASSWGTGWTSVNTEAFF
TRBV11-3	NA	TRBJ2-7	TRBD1	TGTGCCAGCAGCCCCGGACAGGGCGAGCAGTACTTC	CASSPGQGEQYF
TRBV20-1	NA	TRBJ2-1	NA	TGCAGTGCTGAACTCTACAATGAGCAGTTCTTC	CSAELYNEQFF
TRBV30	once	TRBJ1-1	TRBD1	TGTGCCTGGATACAGGGGTGGGGGACTGAAGCTTTCTTT	CAWIQGWGTEAFF
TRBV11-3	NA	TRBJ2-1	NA	TGTGCCAGCAGTCCGGACAGCGATGAGCAGTTCTTC	CASSPDSDEQFF
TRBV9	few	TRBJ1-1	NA	TGTGCCAGCAGCGTAGGCACAATCGAGAACACTGAAGCTTTCTTT	CASSVGTIENTEAFF
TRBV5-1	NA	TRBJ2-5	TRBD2	TGCGCCAGTCGTAGCGGGCCCCAAGAGACCCAGTACTTC	CASRSGPQETQYF
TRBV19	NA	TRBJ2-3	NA	TGTGCCAGTAGTCGACAGCGACGCACAGATACGCAGTATTTT	CASSRQRRTDTQYF
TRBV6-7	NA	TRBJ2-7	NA	TGTGCCAGCAGTCTCGCGGGAAAAACCTACGAGCAGTACTTC	CASSLAGKTYEQYF
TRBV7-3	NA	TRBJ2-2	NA	TGTGCCACGGGGGCCGGGACAGCGAAGCGTTGGGACACCGGGGAGCTGTTTTTT	CATGAGTAKRWDTGELFF
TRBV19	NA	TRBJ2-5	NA	TGTGCCAGTAGTCCAGGACGGATTACAATGGAGACCCAGTACTTC	CASSPGRITMETQYF